In its sample, the clone carrying this TCR beta chain was seen once. Its antigen is undetermined. Cultured CD4+ T cell DNA underwent sequencing with the Oncomine TCR Beta short-read assay. Via MiXCR, TCRdb re-called the PCR reads, giving one row per CDR3 protein. The sample lists more than 9,000 distinct CDR3 sequences, 20% to 25% seen once, with approximately 13% in the top ten. V was cut by 1 base and J by 5 bases, with 21 bases left in between. Germline values: CDR1 SGDLS, CDR2 YYNGEE. The CDR3 has 17 residues. The data were taken from a study of vaccination and CD4 T cells after COVID-19. Stated treatment: roughly nine-day PBMC culture with coronavirus spike peptide pools or control peptides (ViraFEST assay). Expanded clonotypes were found by TCR sequencing after peptide-pool stimulation (ViraFEST).

The genes are TRBV9 and TRBJ1-2; D not resolved. This specimen was CD4+ T cells from blood, cultured in vitro, taken before SARS-CoV-2 vaccination. The clonotype was recovered from a human donor who received a COVID-19 vaccine. The CDR3 nucleotides read TGTGCCAGCAGCGTAAAAGGCCGCGGGCAGGATGATTATGGCTACACCTTC. Its protein product is CASSVKGRGQDDYGYTF.